This T cell receptor beta chain is from a study of blood T cell repertoires in COVID-19. About the study: The United States, Italy and Spain provided the acute and convalescent COVID-19 samples.

V lost 0 bases to trimming and J lost 3 bases; unmatched junction nucleotides: 13. Germline CDR1 is LGHNA and CDR2 is YSLEER. The CDR3 is 18 amino acids. Repertoires were generated with immunoSEQ multiplex PCR, while TCRdb's copy carries only in-frame clones and drops some. The sample holds fewer than 350,000 clones, approximately 85% seen once. The sample consisted of PBMCs or T cells enriched from blood (not recorded which). The V call is TRBV4-3, the J call TRBJ2-7; 8 nucleotides line up with TRBD2. This sequence was found in a man aged 25 to 40 who had recovered from COVID-19. The CDR3 nucleotides are TGCGCCAGCAGCCAAGAAAGGCTTAGCGGGACATTCGACTACGAGCAGTACTTC. It specifies CASSQERLSGTFDYEQYF.